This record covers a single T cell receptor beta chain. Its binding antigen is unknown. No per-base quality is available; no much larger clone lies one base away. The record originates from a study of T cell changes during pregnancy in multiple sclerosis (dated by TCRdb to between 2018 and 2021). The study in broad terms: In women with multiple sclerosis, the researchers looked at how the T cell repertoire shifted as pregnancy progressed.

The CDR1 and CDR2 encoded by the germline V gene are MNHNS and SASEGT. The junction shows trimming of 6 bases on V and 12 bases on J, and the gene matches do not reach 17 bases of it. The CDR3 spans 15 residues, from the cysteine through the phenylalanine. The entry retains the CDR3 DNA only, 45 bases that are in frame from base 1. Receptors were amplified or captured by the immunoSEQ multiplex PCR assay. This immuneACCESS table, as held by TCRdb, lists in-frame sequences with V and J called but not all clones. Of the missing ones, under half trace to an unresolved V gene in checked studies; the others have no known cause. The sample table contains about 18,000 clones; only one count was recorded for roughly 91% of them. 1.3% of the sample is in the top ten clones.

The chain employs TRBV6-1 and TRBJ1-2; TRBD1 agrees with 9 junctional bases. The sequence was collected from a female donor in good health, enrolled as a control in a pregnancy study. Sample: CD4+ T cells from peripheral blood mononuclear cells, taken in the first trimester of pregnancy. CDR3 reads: CASSPSSPGQGRDTF. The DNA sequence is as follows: TGTGCCAGCAGCCCCTCGTCCCCGGGACAGGGAAGGGACACCTTC.